The TCR beta chain under discussion was sequenced for a study of CD8+CD57+ T cells in acquired aplastic anemia. Study in general: The DNA of sorted CD4+ and CD8+ cells averaged 3.2 ug. Study-wide results and limits: Almost 30 sequences, all CD8+ CDR3, were shared between patients and controls.

TCR beta VDJ and CDR3 were profiled, and genomic DNA was the template. TCRdb re-derived calls from the reads in MiXCR, one entry per CDR3 protein. The sample comprises 450,000 to 550,000 distinct CDR3 sequences, approximately 32% of which are singletons, and 0.82% rests with the top ten. Patients chosen for sequencing had CD8+CD57+ cells that had expanded, as shown by flow cytometry. Severe acquired aplastic anemia was the diagnosis recorded for all patients. All patients were therapy-naive when blood was sampled. This clonotype was counted at least ten times. Its target is unknown. V lost 1 base to trimming and J lost 0 bases, with 13 bases between them. This CDR3 spans 17 amino acids. Germline V gene data show CDR1 as LNHNV and CDR2 as YYDKDF (reference sequence).

The V and J genes are TRBV15 and TRBJ1-3; tentatively, D is TRBD1 (5 bases). Sequenced sample: sorted CD4+, CD8+, or CD8+CD57+ T cells (not recorded which) from PBMCs. The sequence derives from a human donor with aplastic anemia. CDR3 nucleotides: TGTGCCACCAGCAGAGGGAGGGGTTGGATCTCTGGAAACACCATATATTTT. It codes for CATSRGRGWISGNTIYF.